What follows are 22 T cell receptor beta chains derived from one specimen sequenced in a study of Graves' ophthalmopathy and Graves' hyperthyroidism. RNA transcripts yielded amplified TCR beta CDR3 regions. An initial RT-PCR round employing HTBI primers preceded a second-round multiplex PCR. In TCRdb, the multiplex PCR reads were re-called with MiXCR into one record per CDR3 protein. The table records 650,000 to 800,000 distinct CDR3 sequences, about 41% of them present only once. The sequenced material came from peripheral blood. These receptors were taken from an adult man with Graves' ophthalmopathy.

This clonotype was found once. An end of the junction does not agree with germline; a read error may underlie this. The genes are TRBV15 and TRBJ2-5; 7 bases line up with TRBD2. CDR3 size: 14 residues. Germline assignment: CDR1 LNHNV and CDR2 YYDKDF (reference sequence). The CDR3 nucleotides read TGTGCCGCCAGCAGCCGGAGGGAGGGAGAGACCCAGTACTTC. Its translation: CAASSRREGETQYF. Together with reference TRBV15 and TRBJ2-5, the CDR3 gives the full variable domain: DAMVIQNPRYQVTQFGKPVTLSCSQTLNHNVMYWYQQKSSQAPKLLFHYYDKDFNNEADTPDNFQSRRPNTSFCFLDIRSPGLGDTAMYLCAASSRREGETQYFGPGTRLLVL.

This clonotype was recorded at least ten times. CDR3 nucleotide sequence: TGTGCCAGCAGCCCGGGGACCATCCGGACGGGAGAGACCCAGTACTTC. It codes for CASSPGTIRTGETQYF. The genes are TRBV12-3 or TRBV12-4 and TRBJ2-5; TRBD1 or TRBD2 may be the D gene (5 bases each). The V end lost 6 bases, the J end lost 4 bases, and 21 bases lay between the germline ends. CDR3 length: 16 residues.

Notes on this clonotype: A read error may explain this, as a much larger clone is one base away. Given the absence of the conserved phenylalanine or tryptophan at the CDR3 end, a read error is likely. The chain combines TRBV7-2 with TRBJ1-2; D remains ambiguous. The V gene's germline CDR1 is SGHTA and CDR2 FQGNSA. The CDR3 has 13 amino acids. Trimming removed 4 bases from V and 3 bases from J, with 9 bases in between. Here the CDR3 reads CASSWRTDYGYTL. CDR3 nucleotide sequence: TGTGCCAGCAGCTGGAGGACCGACTATGGCTACACCCTC.

This clonotype was observed at least ten times. The chain joins TRBV12-3 or TRBV12-4 to TRBJ2-7; TRBD2 aligns across 8 bases. The CDR3 is 15 residues long. Trimming at V came to 5 bases and at J to 3 bases, leaving 9 bases not matched to a gene. As DNA, the CDR3 is TGTGCCAGCAGTGCGGGACTAGAGGGCCACTACGAGCAGTACTTC. Protein sequence: CASSAGLEGHYEQYF.

About this clonotype itself: The junction differs from germline at one of its ends, possibly a read error. V usage is TRBV7-2 and J usage is TRBJ2-2; D assignment may be TRBD1 or TRBD2 (6 bases each). The CDR3 runs to 15 residues. Per germline, CDR1 SGHTA and CDR2 FQGNSA. In nucleotides, the CDR3 is TGTGCCAGCAGCTCATACCCCGGGGGCTACGGGGAGCTGGTTTTT. This sequence encodes CASSSYPGGYGELVF.

V gene TRBV29-1 combines with J gene TRBJ2-7; no clear D. V lost 5 bases and J 4 bases, leaving 12 bases between the germline ends. CDR1 and CDR2 (germline): SQVTM, ANQGSEA. The CDR3 loop spans 12 amino acids. CDR3 DNA sequence: TGCAGCGTTCGGACGGACGATTACGAGCAGTACTTC. Protein sequence: CSVRTDDYEQYF.

V gene TRBV4-3 combines with J gene TRBJ2-7; TRBD1 agrees at 8 bases. The ends lost 0 bases at V and 3 bases at J; junction bases unmatched: 7. This CDR3 is built from 16 residues. CDR1 is LGHNA and CDR2 is YSLEER in the germline V gene. CDR3 sequence: CASSQETWTGNYEQYF. CDR3 DNA sequence: TGCGCCAGCAGCCAAGAGACATGGACAGGGAACTACGAGCAGTACTTC.

On this clonotype itself: This may be a read error, as it is one base from a much larger clone. The chain uses TRBV15 and TRBJ2-5, with D unclear. This CDR3 is 12 amino acids long. Germline lookup yields CDR1 LNHNV and CDR2 YYDKDF (reference sequence). The CDR3 DNA reads as TGTACCACCAACAGAGATCACGGGACCCAGTACTTC. It translates to CTTNRDHGTQYF.

In this sample, this clonotype turned up many times. J is TRBJ1-2 and V is TRBV7-9, with 9 nucleotides matching TRBD1. V trimming: 7 bases; J trimming: 5 bases; junction bases outside the gene matches: 8. This CDR3 contains 14 residues. Per germline, CDR1 SEHNR and CDR2 FQNEAQ (reference sequence). The CDR3 protein is CASKPGQGPYGYTF. The CDR3 DNA reads TGTGCCAGCAAACCGGGACAGGGCCCTTATGGCTACACCTTC.

This clonotype showed up just a few times. The chain recombines TRBV2 with TRBJ2-5, with 10 nucleotides matching TRBD2. CDR3 length equals 14 residues. Germline CDR1 and CDR2: SNHLY and FYNNEI. V gave up 8 bases and J gave up 4 bases; unmatched junction bases: 7. As DNA, the CDR3 is TGTGCCAGCCGCTTAGCGGGGGGAGGAGAGACCCAGTACTTC. This codes for CASRLAGGGETQYF.

This clonotype has a count of ten or more. The chain has TRBV7-8 and TRBJ2-5, with D tentatively TRBD1 (6 bases). Germline V gives CDR1 SGHVS, CDR2 FQNEAQ. Trimming took off 5 bases at V and 0 bases at J, with 16 bases between the two ends. This CDR3 contains 16 residues. DNA for the CDR3: TGTGCCAGCAGCGTCGGGACACGGGGCCACCAAGAGACCCAGTACTTC. It encodes CASSVGTRGHQETQYF.

This clonotype was seen more than once but under ten times. The chain couples TRBV20-1 to TRBJ2-2; D gene uncertain. Germline V lookup: CDR1 DFQATT, CDR2 SNEGSKA (reference sequence). Trimming took 0 bases from V and 7 from J, leaving 6 bases between them. The CDR3 has 12 amino acids. Here the CDR3 DNA reads TGCAGTGCTAGAGATAAAGTCGGGGAGCTGTTTTTT. Amino acid sequence: CSARDKVGELFF.

This clonotype turned up a few times. The chain links TRBV6-2 or TRBV6-3 to TRBJ1-1, with D perhaps TRBD1 (6 bases). The V end was cut by 6 bases, the J end by 7 bases, with 15 bases between. This CDR3 comprises 13 residues. Germline loops: CDR1 MNHEY, CDR2 SVGEGT. The chain's CDR3 is CASRSGQFLEAFF. CDR3 coding DNA: TGTGCCAGCAGATCCGGACAGTTTCTTGAAGCTTTCTTT.

This clonotype was found many times. The rearrangement links TRBV20-1 to TRBJ1-5; D is unclear. The germline CDR1 and CDR2 sequences are DFQATT and SNEGSKA (reference sequence). The CDR3 is made up of 14 amino acids. With 6 bases removed from V and 4 bases from J, the gap between germline ends came to 16 bases. The CDR3 loop is CSAISGPSNQPQHF. DNA for the CDR3: TGCAGTGCAATTTCGGGCCCGTCGAATCAGCCCCAGCATTTT.

In this sample, this clonotype turned up many times. The rearrangement links TRBV2 to TRBJ1-5, with D possibly being TRBD1 (5 bases). Germline CDR1 and CDR2: SNHLY and FYNNEI. The CDR3 covers 14 residues. V lost 6 bases to trimming and J lost 2 bases, with 11 bases between them. The CDR3 here is CASRRDVGNQPQHF. CDR3 coding DNA: TGTGCCAGCAGGCGGGACGTAGGCAATCAGCCCCAGCATTTT.

This clonotype was counted ten times or more. The chain recombines TRBV15 with TRBJ1-4, with D uncertain. CDR1 and CDR2 from the germline V gene are LNHNV and YYDKDF (reference sequence). CDR3 length: 15 residues. The V end was cut by 0 bases, the J end by 3 bases, with 8 bases between. CDR3 DNA: TGTGCCACCAGCAGAGAAAGGGCTTCTAATGAAAAACTGTTTTTT. This sequence encodes CATSRERASNEKLFF.

As for this clonotype: A junction end diverges from the germline sequence, so it may reflect a read error. The chain combines TRBV10-3 with TRBJ2-5; D not resolved. Germline values: CDR1 ENHRY, CDR2 SYGVKD. This CDR3 comprises 15 residues. CDR3 nucleotides: TGTGCCAGCAGTCCGTTCCGGGCCGGCCAAGAGACCCAGTACTTC. Translated, it gives CASSPFRAGQETQYF.

The chain uses TRBV29-1 and TRBJ1-2, with TRBD1 as a possible D gene (6 bases). This CDR3 has 11 residues. Germline lookup yields CDR1 SQVTM and CDR2 ANQGSEA. V shed 8 bases and J shed 4 bases, with 11 bases lying between them. CDR3 residues: CSRGQRYGYTF. The CDR3 nucleotides read TGCAGCCGAGGACAGCGCTATGGCTACACCTTC. Full variable domain (rest looked up from reference TRBV29-1 and TRBJ1-2): SAVISQKPSRDICQRGTSLTIQCQVDSQVTMMFWYRQQPGQSLTLIATANQGSEATYESGFVIDKFPISRPNLTFSTLTVSNMSPEDSSIYLCSRGQRYGYTFGSGTRLTVV.

V gene TRBV2 combines with J gene TRBJ1-5; D is possibly TRBD1 (5 bases). The germline gives CDR1 SNHLY, CDR2 FYNNEI. Trimming pared 5 bases from V and 5 bases from J, leaving 13 bases between. This CDR3 is 14 amino acids long. CDR3 DNA: TGTGCCAGCAGTTCAGGGTCTTGGGATCAGCCCCAGCATTTT. Its translation is CASSSGSWDQPQHF.

To note about this clonotype: Its ends do not fully match the called genes, so a read error is possible. V gene TRBV24-1 combines with J gene TRBJ1-2; 7 positions agree with TRBD1. The CDR3 loop spans 14 amino acids. Germline CDR1 is KGHDR and CDR2 is SFDVKD. CDR3 sequence: CATSDSRQGTAEAF. Here the CDR3 DNA reads TGTGCCACCAGTGACTCCCGACAGGGCACGGCTGAAGCTTTC.

This rearrangement joins TRBV29-1 to TRBJ1-1; D gene unclear. The CDR3 runs to 10 residues. The germline CDR1 and CDR2 sequences are SQVTM and ANQGSEA. V lost 5 bases to trimming and J lost 5 bases, with 6 bases between them. In DNA form, the CDR3 reads TGCAGCGTTCTTGGGACTGAAGCTTTCTTT. It codes for CSVLGTEAFF.

In this sample, this clonotype turned up many times. This sequence joins TRBV14 and TRBJ2-7, with 8 bases identical to TRBD1. CDR1 SGHDN and CDR2 FVKESK come from the germline V gene. Unmatched junction bases numbered 6, after V lost 1 base and J lost 4 bases. CDR3 length: 15 residues. DNA for the CDR3: TGTGCCAGCAGCCAAGGGACAGGGTTGATGTACGAGCAGTACTTC. It is translated as CASSQGTGLMYEQYF.